This T cell receptor (beta chain) was recorded in a study of T-cell reconstitution after alpha-beta-depleted transplantation in children. Germline V gene lookup returns CDR1 DFQATT and CDR2 SNEGSKA (reference sequence). The CDR3 has 15 residues. V shed 5 bases and J 4 bases; nucleotides not matched to a gene: 11. This clonotype was recorded at least ten times. Unique molecular identifiers were used in preparing the TCRbeta library. Using its own MiXCR run on the PCR reads, TCRdb lists one record per CDR3 protein. The sample gives roughly 590,000 distinct CDR3 sequences, over 15% of which show up once; approximately 1% is in the top ten.

The chain carries TRBV20-1 and TRBJ2-3; 8 nucleotides match TRBD2. Sequencing was performed on PBMCs from the stem cell graft donor, taken from the stem cell graft. This TCR was sampled from a human donor who donated a stem cell graft to a child with acute myeloid leukemia. For the CDR3, the DNA is TGCAGTGCTCAGGCGGGACTAGTGGGCCCAGATACGCAGTATTTT. Amino acids: CSAQAGLVGPDTQYF.